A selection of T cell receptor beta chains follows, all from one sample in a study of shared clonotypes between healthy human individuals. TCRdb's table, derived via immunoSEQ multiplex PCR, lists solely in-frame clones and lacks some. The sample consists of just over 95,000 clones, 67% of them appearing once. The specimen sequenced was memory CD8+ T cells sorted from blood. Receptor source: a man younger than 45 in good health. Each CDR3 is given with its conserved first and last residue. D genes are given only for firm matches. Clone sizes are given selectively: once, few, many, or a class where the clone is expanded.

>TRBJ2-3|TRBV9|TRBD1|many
TGTGCCAGCAGCGCCCGACTCGGACAGGGAACAGATACGCAGTATTTT
CASSARLGQGTDTQYF
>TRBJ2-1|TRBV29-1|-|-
TGCAGCGTTGATAAGGGACTGCAGACCTACAATGAGCAGTTCTTC
CSVDKGLQTYNEQFF
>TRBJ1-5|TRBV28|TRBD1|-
TGTGCCAGCAGCTTTAAAGGACAGGGGTTCTATAGCAATCAGCCCCAGCATTTT
CASSFKGQGFYSNQPQHF
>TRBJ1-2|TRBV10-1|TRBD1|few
TGCGCCAGCAGTGAGCAGGGGGAGTATGGCTACACCTTC
CASSEQGEYGYTF
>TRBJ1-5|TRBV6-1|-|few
TGTGCCAGCAGTCGGGATAATCAGCCCCAGCATTTT
CASSRDNQPQHF
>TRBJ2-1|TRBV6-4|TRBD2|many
TGTGCCAGCAGTGACTCGCGGGAGAGCTCCTACAATGAGCAGTTCTTC
CASSDSRESSYNEQFF
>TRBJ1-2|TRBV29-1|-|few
TGCAGCGTCCGGCCAGGGGACTATGGCTACACCTTC
CSVRPGDYGYTF
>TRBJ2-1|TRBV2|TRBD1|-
TGTGCCTACTATACGGCAGGGGGAACCTACAATGAGCAGTTCTTC
CAYYTAGGTYNEQFF
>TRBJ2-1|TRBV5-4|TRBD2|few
TGTGCCAGCAGCTTCCTAGCGGGAGAAATCAATGAGCAGTTCTTC
CASSFLAGEINEQFF
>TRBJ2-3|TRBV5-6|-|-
TGTGCCAGCAGCCCCACCCTTCCTACAGATACGCAGTATTTT
CASSPTLPTDTQYF
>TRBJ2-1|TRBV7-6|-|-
TGTGCCAGCAGCTTAATGGACGACAATGAGCAGTTCTTC
CASSLMDDNEQFF
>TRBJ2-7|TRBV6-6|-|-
TGTGCCAGCAGTTACCCCCCCGCCTACGAGCAGTACTTC
CASSYPPAYEQYF
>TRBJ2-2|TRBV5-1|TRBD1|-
TGCGCCAGCAGGCGGACAGGGGAAACCGGGGAGCTGTTTTTT
CASRRTGETGELFF
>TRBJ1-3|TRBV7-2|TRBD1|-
TGTGCCAGCAGCTTATCCAGGGGGTACGGAAACACCATATATTTT
CASSLSRGYGNTIYF
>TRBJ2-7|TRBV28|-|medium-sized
TGTGCCAGCAGTTCAACAGCGTACGAGCAGTACTTC
CASSSTAYEQYF
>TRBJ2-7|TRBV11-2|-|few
TGTGCCAGCAGCTTAGATGGAGGCGGGTCCACCACGCGGGAGCAGTACTTC
CASSLDGGGSTTREQYF
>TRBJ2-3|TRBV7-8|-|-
TGTGCCAGCAGCTCGCCCCCTAGAGTGGATACGCAGTATTTT
CASSSPPRVDTQYF
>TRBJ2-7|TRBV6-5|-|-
TGTGCCAGCAGCCTTGGAGCCTACGAGCAGTACTTC
CASSLGAYEQYF
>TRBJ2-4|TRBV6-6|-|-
TGTGCCAGCAGCCCCGAAACAAAAAACATTCAGTACTTC
CASSPETKNIQYF
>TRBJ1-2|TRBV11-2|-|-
TGTGCCAGCAGCACCACTAACTATGGCTACACCTTC
CASSTTNYGYTF